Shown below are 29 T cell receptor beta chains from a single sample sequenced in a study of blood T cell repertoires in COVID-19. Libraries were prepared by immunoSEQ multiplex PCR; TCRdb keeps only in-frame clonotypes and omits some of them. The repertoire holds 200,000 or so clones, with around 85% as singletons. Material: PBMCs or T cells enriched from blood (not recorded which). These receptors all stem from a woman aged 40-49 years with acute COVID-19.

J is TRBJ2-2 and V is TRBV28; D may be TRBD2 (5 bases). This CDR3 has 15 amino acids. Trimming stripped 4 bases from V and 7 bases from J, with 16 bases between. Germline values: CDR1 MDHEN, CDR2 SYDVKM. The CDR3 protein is CASSYAGPGDGELFF. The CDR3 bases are TGTGCCAGCAGTTACGCGGGCCCTGGAGACGGGGAGCTGTTTTTT.

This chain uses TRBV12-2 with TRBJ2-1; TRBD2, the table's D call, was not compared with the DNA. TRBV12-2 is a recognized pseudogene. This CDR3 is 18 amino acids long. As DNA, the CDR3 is TGTGCAAGCCTACTACTAAACCCCTATCCCCCCAAGGATAATGAGCAGTTCTTC. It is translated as CASLLLNPYPPKDNEQFF.

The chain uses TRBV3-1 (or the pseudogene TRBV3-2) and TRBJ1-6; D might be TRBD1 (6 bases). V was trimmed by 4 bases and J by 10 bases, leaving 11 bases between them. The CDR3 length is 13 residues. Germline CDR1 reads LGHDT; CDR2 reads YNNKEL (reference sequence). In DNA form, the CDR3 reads TGTGCCAGCAGCCTGTCTCAGGGGTCACCCCTCCACTTT. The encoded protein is CASSLSQGSPLHF.

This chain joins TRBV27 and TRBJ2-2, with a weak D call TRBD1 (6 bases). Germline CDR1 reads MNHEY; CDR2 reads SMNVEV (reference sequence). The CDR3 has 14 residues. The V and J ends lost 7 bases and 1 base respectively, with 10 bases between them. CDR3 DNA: TGTGCCAGCAACCTACAGGGGAACACCGGGGAGCTGTTTTTT. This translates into CASNLQGNTGELFF.

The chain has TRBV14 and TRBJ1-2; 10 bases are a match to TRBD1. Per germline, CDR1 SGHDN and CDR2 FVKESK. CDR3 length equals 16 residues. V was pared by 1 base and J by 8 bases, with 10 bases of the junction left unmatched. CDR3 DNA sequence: TGTGCCAGCAGCCAAGTGAGGGGGACAGGGGCGGTCGGCTACACCTTC. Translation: CASSQVRGTGAVGYTF.

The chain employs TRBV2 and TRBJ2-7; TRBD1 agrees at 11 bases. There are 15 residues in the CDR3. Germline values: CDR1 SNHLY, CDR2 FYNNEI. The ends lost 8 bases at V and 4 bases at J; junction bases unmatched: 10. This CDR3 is CASSTEGQGGYEQYF. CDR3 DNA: TGTGCCAGCTCGACGGAGGGACAGGGGGGATACGAGCAGTACTTC.

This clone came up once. The CDR3 loop is CASSAGMRGAYEQYF. CDR3 nucleotides: TGTGCCAGCAGCGCGGGTATGCGGGGCGCCTACGAGCAGTACTTC. The genes are TRBV5-6 and TRBJ2-7; D may be TRBD2 (6 bases). V was shortened by 4 bases and J by 2 bases, with 16 bases between the two germline ends. Germline CDR1 and CDR2: SGHDT and YYEEEE. The CDR3 has 15 residues.

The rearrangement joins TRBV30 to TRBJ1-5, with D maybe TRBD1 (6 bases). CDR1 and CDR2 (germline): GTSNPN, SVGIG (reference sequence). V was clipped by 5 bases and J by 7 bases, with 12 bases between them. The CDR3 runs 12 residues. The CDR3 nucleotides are TGTGCCTGGGGTATAGGGGGACAGCCCCAGCATTTT. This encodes CAWGIGGQPQHF.

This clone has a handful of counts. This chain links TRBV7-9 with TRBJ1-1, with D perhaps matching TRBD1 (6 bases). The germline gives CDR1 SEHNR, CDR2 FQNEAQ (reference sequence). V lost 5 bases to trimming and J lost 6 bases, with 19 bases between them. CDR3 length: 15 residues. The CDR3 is CASSPSRGAVAEAFF. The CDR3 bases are TGTGCCAGCAGCCCAAGCCGGGGGGCGGTCGCTGAAGCTTTCTTT.

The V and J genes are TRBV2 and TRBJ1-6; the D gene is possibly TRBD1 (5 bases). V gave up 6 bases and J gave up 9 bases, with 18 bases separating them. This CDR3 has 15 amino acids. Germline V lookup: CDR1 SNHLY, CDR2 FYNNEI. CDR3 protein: CASRDEGLGGSPLHF. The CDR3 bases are TGTGCCAGCAGAGATGAGGGGCTCGGGGGTTCACCCCTCCACTTT.

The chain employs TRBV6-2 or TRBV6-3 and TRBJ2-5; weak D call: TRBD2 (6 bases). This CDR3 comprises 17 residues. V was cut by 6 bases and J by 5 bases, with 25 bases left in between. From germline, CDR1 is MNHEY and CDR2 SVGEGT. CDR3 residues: CASSRAGPDVSGETQYF. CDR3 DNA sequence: TGTGCCAGCAGCCGAGCGGGTCCGGACGTTTCGGGGGAGACCCAGTACTTC.

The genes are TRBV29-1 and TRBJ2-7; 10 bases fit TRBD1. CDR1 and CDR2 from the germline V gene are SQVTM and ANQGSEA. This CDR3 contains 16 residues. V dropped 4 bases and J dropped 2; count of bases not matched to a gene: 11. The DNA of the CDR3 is TGCAGCGTTGGGTTGGGGACAGGGGACTCTCCCTACGAGCAGTACTTC. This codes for CSVGLGTGDSPYEQYF.

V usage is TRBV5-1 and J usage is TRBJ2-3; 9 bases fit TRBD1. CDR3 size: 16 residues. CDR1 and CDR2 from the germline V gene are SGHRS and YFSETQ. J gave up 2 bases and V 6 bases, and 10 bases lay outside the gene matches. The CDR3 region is CASKRTGDLNTDTQYF. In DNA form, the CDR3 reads TGCGCCAGCAAACGGACAGGGGATTTAAACACAGATACGCAGTATTTT.

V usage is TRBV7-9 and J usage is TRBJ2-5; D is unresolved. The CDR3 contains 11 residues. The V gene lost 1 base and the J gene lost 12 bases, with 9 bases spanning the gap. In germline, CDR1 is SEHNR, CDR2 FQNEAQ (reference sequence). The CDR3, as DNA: TGTGCCAGCAGCTTAGTTGGGCGAAAGTACTTC. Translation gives CASSLVGRKYF.

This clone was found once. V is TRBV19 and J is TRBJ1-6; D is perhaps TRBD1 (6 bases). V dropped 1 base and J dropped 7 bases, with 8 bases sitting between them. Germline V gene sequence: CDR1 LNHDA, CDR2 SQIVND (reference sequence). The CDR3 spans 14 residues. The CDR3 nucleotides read TGTGCCAGTAGTATAGGGCAGGGGAATTCACCCCTCCACTTT. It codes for CASSIGQGNSPLHF.

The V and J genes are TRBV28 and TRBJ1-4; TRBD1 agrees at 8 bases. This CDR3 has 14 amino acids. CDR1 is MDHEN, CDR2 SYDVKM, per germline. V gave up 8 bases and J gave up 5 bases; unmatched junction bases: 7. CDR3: CASGLRGPNEKLFF. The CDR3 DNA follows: TGTGCCAGCGGGCTCAGGGGGCCAAATGAAAAACTGTTTTTT. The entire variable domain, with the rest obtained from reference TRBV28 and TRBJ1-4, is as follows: DVKVTQSSRYLVKRTGEKVFLECVQDMDHENMFWYRQDPGLGLRLIYFSYDVKMKEKGDIPEGYSVSREKKERFSLILESASTNQTSMYLCASGLRGPNEKLFFGSGTQLSVL.

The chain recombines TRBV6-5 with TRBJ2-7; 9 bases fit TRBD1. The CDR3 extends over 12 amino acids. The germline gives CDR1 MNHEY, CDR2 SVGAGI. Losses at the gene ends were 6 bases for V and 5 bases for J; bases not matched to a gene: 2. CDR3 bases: TGTGCCAGCAGGGGGACAGGGAACGAGCAGTACTTC. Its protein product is CASRGTGNEQYF.

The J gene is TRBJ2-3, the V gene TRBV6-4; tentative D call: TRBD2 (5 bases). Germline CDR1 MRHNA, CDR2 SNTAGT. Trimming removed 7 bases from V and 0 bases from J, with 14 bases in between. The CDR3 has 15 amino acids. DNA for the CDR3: TGTGCCAGCACGGGATTTCGGATAAGCACAGATACGCAGTATTTT. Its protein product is CASTGFRISTDTQYF.

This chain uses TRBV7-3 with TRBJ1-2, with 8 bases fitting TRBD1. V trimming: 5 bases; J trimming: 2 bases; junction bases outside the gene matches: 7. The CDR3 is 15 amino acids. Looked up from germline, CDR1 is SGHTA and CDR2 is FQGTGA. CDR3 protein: CASSPAGTGNYGYTF. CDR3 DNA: TGTGCCAGCAGCCCAGCCGGGACAGGAAACTATGGCTACACCTTC.

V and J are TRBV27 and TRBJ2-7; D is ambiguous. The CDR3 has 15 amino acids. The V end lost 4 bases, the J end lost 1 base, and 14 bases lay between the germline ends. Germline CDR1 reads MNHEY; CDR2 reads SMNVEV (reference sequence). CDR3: CASSSLLGRSYEQYF. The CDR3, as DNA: TGTGCCAGCAGTTCGCTCCTTGGCAGGTCCTACGAGCAGTACTTC.

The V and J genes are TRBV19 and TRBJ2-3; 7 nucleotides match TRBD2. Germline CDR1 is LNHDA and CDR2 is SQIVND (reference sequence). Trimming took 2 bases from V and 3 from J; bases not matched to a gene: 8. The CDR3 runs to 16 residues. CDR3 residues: CASSIRGGSGTDTQYF. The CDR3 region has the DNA TGTGCCAGTAGTATACGGGGAGGGAGTGGGACAGATACGCAGTATTTT. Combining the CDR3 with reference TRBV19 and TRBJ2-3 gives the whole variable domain DGGITQSPKYLFRKEGQNVTLSCEQNLNHDAMYWYRQDPGQGLRLIYYSQIVNDFQKGDIAEGYSVSREKKESFPLTVTSAQKNPTAFYLCASSIRGGSGTDTQYFGPGTRLTVL.

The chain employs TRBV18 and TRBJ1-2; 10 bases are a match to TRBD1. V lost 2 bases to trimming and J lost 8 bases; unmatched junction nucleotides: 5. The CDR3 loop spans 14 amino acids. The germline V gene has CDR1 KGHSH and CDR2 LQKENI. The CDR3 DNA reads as TGTGCCAGCTCACCAGGGACAGGGGCATTCGGCTACACCTTC. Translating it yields CASSPGTGAFGYTF.

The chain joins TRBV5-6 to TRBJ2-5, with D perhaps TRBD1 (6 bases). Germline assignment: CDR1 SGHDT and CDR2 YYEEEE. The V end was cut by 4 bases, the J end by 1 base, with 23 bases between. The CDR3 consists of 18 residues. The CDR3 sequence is CASSTRSFGWGLQETQYF. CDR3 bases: TGTGCCAGCAGCACACGCTCTTTTGGATGGGGGCTCCAAGAGACCCAGTACTTC. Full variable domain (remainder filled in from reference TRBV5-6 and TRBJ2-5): DAGVTQSPTHLIKTRGQQVTLRCSPKSGHDTVSWYQQALGQGPQFIFQYYEEEERQRGNFPDRFSGHQFPNYSSELNVNALLLGDSALYLCASSTRSFGWGLQETQYFGPGTRLLVL.

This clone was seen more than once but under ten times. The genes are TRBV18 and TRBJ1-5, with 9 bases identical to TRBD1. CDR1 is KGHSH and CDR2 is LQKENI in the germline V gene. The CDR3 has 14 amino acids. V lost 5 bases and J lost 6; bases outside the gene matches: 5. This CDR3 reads CASSDGTGTQPQHF. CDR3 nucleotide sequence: TGTGCCAGCTCAGATGGGACAGGGACTCAGCCCCAGCATTTT.

This chain's CDR3 is CASSQDANYYEQYF. DNA of the CDR3: TGCGCCAGCAGCCAAGATGCTAACTACTACGAGCAGTACTTC. V is TRBV4-1 and J is TRBJ2-7; D is undetermined. This CDR3 spans 14 amino acids. The ends were cut back, 0 bases at V and 3 bases at J, with 9 bases in the middle. Germline CDR1 reads MGHRA; CDR2 reads YSYEKL.

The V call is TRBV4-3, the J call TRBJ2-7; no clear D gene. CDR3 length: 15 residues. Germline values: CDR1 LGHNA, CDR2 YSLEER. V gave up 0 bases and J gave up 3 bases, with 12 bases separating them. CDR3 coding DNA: TGCGCCAGCAGCCAAGAGCACGACATTGGCTACGAGCAGTACTTC. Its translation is CASSQEHDIGYEQYF.

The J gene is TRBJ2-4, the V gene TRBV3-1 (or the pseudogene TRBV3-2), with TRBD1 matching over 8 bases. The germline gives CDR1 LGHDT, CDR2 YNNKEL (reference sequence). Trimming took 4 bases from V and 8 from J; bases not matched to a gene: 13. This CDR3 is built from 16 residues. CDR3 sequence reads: CASSRRQGPKGDIQYF. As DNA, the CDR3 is TGTGCCAGCAGCCGCCGACAGGGGCCGAAAGGGGACATTCAGTACTTC.

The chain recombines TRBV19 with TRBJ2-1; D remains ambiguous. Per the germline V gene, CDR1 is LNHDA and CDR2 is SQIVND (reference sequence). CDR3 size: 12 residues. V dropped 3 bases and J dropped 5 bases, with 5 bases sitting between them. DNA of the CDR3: TGTGCCAGTAGTATCACTAACAATGAGCAGTTCTTC. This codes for CASSITNNEQFF.

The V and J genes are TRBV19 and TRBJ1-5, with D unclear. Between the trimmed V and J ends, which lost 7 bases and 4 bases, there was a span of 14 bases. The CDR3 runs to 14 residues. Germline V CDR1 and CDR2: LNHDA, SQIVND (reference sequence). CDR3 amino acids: CASTSPGKNQPQHF. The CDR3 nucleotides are TGTGCCAGTACGTCCCCGGGTAAGAATCAGCCCCAGCATTTT.